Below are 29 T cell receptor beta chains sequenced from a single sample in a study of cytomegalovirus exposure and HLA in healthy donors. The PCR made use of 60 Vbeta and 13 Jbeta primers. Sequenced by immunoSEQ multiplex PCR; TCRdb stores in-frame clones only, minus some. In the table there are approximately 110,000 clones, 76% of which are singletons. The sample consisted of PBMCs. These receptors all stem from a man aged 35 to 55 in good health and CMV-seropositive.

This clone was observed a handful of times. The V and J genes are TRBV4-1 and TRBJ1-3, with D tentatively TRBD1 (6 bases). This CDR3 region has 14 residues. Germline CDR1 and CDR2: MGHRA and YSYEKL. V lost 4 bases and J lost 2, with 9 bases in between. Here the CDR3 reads CASSLSGAGNTIYF. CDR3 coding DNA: TGCGCCAGCAGCCTGTCAGGGGCTGGAAACACCATATATTTT.

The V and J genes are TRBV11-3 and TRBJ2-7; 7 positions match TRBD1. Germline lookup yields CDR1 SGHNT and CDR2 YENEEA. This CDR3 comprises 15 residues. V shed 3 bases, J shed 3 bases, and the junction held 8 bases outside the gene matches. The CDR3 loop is CASSFEGALHYEQYF. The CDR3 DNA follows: TGTGCCAGCAGCTTCGAGGGGGCCCTTCACTACGAGCAGTACTTC.

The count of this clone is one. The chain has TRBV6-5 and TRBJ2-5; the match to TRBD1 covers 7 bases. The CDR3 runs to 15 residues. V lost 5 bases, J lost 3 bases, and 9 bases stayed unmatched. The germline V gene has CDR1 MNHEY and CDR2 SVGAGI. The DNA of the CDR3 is TGTGCCAGCAGTCCGTTTGACAGGGTGGAAGAGACCCAGTACTTC. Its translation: CASSPFDRVEETQYF.

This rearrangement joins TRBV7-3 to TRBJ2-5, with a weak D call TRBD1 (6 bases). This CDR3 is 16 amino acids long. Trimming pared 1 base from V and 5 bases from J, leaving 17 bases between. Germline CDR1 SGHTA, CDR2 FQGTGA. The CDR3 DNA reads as TGTGCCAGCAGCTTAATAGCTCGGGTCCAGGGGGAGACCCAGTACTTC. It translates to CASSLIARVQGETQYF.

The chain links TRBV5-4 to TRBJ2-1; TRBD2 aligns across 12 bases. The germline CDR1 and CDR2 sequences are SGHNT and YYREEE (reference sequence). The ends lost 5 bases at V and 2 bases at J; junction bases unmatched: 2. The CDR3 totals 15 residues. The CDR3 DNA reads TGTGCCAGCAGACCTAGCGGGGGGGCCTACAATGAGCAGTTCTTC. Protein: CASRPSGGAYNEQFF.

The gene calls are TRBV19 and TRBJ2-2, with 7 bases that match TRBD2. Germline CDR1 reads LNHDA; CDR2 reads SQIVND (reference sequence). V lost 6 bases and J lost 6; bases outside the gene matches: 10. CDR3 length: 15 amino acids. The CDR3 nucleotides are TGTGCCAGTAGCACCGGGACTATTATTGCCGGGGAGCTGTTTTTT. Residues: CASSTGTIIAGELFF.

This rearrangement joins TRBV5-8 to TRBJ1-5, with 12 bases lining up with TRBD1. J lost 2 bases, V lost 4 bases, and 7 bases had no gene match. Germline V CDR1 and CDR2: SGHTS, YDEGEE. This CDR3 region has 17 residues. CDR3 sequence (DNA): TGTGCCAGCAGCAGAGGGACAGGGGGCAAGGGCAATCAGCCCCAGCATTTT. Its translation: CASSRGTGGKGNQPQHF.

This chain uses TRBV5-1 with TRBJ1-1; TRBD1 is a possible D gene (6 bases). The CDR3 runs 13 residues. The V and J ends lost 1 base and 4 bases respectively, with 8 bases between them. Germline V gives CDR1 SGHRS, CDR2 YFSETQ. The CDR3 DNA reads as TGCGCCAGCAGCTTGCGCAGGGGCACTGAAGCTTTCTTT. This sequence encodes CASSLRRGTEAFF.

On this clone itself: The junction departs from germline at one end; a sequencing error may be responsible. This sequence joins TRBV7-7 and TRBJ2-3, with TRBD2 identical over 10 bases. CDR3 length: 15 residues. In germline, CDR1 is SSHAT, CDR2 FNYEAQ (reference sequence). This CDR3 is CASSRTSGATDTQYF. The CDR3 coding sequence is TGTGCTAGCAGCCGGACTAGCGGAGCCACAGATACGCAGTATTTT.

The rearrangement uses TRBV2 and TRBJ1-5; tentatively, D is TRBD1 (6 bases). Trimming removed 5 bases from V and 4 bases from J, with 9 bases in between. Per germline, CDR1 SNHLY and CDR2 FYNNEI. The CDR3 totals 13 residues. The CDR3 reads CASSKQGNQPQHF. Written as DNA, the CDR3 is TGTGCCAGCAGTAAACAGGGTAATCAGCCCCAGCATTTT.

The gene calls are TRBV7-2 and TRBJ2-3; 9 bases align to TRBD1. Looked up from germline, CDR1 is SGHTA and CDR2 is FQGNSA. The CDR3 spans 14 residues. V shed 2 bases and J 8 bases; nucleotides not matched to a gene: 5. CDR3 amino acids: CASSLHGQGSTQYF. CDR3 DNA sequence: TGTGCCAGCAGCTTACATGGACAGGGGAGTACGCAGTATTTT.

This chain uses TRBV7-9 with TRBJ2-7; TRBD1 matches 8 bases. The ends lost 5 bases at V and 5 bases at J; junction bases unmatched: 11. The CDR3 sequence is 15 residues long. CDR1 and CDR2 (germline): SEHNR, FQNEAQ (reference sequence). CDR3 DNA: TGTGCCAGCAGCGCCCAGGGGGCCCTAATAAACGAGCAGTACTTC. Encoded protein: CASSAQGALINEQYF.

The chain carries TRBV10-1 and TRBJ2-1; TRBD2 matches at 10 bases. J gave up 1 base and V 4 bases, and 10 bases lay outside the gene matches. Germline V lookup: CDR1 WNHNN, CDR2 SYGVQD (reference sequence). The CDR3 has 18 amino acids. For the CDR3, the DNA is TGCGCCAGCAGTGGTAGTAGACTAGCGGGTGGGTCCTACAATGAGCAGTTCTTC. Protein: CASSGSRLAGGSYNEQFF.

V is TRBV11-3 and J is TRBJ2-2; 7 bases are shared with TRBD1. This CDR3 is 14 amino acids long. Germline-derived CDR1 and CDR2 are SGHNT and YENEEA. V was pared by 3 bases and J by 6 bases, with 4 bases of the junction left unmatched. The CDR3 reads CASSFGRGPGELFF. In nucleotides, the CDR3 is TGTGCCAGCAGCTTTGGAAGGGGGCCCGGGGAGCTGTTTTTT.

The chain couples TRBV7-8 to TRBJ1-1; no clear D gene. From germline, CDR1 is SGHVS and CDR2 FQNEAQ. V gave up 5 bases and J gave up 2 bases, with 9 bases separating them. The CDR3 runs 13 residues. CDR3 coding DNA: TGTGCCAGCAGCCCTCGTCCCAACACTGAAGCTTTCTTT. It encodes CASSPRPNTEAFF. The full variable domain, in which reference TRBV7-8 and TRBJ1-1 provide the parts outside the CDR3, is GAGVSQSPRYKVAKRGQDVALRCDPISGHVSLFWYQQALGQGPEFLTYFQNEAQLDKSGLPSDRFFAERPEGSVSTLKIQRTQQEDSAVYLCASSPRPNTEAFFGQGTRLTVV.

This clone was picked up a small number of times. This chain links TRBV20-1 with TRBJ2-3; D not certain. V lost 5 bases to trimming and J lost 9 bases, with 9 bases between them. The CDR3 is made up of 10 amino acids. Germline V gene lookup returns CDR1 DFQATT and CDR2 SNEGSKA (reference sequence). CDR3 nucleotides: TGCAGTGCTCTAAGCGAAACGCAGTATTTT. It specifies CSALSETQYF.

For the CDR3, the DNA is TGTGCCAGCAGCGAGGACAGACGGAACACTGAAGCTTTCTTT. It is translated as CASSEDRRNTEAFF. V gene TRBV11-2 combines with J gene TRBJ1-1; the D gene is possibly TRBD1 (6 bases). V dropped 5 bases and J dropped 1 base, with 11 bases sitting between them. The CDR3 is made up of 14 amino acids. CDR1 SGHAT and CDR2 FQNNGV come from the germline V gene.

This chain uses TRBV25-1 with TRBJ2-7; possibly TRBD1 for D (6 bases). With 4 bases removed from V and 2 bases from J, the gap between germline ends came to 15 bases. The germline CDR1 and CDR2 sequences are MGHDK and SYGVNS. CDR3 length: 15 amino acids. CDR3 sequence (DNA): TGTGCCAGCAGTGCTCTGGGGGCCGTCACCTACGAGCAGTACTTC. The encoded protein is CASSALGAVTYEQYF.

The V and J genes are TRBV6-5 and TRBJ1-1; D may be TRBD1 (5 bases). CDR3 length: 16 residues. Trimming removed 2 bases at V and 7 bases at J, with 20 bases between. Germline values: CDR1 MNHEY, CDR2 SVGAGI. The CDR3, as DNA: TGTGCCAGCAGTTACCGGGGGGGGGATTCTAAGTTTGAAGCTTTCTTT. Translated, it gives CASSYRGGDSKFEAFF.

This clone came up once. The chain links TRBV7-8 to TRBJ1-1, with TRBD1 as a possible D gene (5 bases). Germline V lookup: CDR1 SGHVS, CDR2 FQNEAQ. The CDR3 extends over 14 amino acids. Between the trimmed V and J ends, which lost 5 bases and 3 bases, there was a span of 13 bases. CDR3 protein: CASSAGWTYTEAFF. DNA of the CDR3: TGTGCCAGCAGCGCAGGGTGGACGTACACTGAAGCTTTCTTT.

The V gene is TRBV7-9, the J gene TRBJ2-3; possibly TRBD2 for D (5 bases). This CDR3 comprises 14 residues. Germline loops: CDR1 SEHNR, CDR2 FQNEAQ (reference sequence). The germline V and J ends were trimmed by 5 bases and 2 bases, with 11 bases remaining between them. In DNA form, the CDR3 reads TGTGCCAGCAGCGTTGACTACCACACAGATACGCAGTATTTT. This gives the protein CASSVDYHTDTQYF.

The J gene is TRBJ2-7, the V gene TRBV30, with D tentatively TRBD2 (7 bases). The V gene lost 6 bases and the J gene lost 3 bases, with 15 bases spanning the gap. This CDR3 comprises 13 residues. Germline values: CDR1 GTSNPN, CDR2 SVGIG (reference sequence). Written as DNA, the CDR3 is TGTGCCTGTGCGGGGGCCCCCTTCTACGAGCAGTACTTC. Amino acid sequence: CACAGAPFYEQYF. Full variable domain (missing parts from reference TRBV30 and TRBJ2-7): SQTIHQWPATLVQPVGSPLSLECTVEGTSNPNLYWYRQAAGRGLQLLFYSVGIGQISSEVPQNLSASRPQDRQFILSSKKLLLSDSGFYLCACAGAPFYEQYFGPGTRLTVT.

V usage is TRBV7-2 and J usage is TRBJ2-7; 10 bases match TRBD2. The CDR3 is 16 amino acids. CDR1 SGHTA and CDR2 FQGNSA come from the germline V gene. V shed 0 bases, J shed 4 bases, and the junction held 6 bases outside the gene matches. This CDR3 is CASSLAGASGRYEQYF. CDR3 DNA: TGTGCCAGCAGCTTAGCCGGCGCTAGCGGGAGATACGAGCAGTACTTC.

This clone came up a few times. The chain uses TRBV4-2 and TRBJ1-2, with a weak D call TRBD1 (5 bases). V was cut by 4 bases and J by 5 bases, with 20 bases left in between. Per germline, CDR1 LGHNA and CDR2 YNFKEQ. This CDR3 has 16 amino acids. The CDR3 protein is CASSPSQSEGAYGYTF. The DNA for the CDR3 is TGTGCCAGCAGCCCATCGCAGAGTGAAGGGGCTTATGGCTACACCTTC.

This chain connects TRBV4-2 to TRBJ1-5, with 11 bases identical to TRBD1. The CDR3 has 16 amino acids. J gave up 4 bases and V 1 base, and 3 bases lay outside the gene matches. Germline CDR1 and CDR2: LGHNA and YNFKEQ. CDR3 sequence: CASSQVGQGGNQPQHF. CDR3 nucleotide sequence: TGTGCCAGCAGCCAAGTGGGACAGGGGGGGAATCAGCCCCAGCATTTT.

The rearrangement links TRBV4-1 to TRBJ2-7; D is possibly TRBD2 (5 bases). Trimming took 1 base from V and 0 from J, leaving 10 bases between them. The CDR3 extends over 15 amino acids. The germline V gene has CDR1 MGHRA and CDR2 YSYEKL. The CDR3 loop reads CASSQVGESSYEQYF. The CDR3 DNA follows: TGCGCCAGCAGCCAAGTGGGAGAATCCTCCTACGAGCAGTACTTC.

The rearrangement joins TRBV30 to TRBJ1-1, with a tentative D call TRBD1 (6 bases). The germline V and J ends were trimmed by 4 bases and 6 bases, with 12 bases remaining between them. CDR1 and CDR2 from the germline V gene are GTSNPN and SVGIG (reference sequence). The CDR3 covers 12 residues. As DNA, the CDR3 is TGTGCCTGGAAGGGGGAAGGCTCTGAAGCTTTCTTT. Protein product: CAWKGEGSEAFF.

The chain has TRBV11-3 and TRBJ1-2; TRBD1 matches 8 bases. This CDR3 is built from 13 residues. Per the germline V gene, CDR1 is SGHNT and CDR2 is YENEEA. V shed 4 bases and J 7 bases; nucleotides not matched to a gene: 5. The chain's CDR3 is CASSYDRGGGYTF. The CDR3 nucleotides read TGTGCCAGCAGCTACGACAGGGGTGGTGGCTACACCTTC.

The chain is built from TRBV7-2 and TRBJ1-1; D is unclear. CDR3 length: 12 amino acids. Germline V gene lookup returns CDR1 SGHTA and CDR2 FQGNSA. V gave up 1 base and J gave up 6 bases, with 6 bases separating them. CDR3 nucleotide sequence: TGTGCCAGCAGCTTAGACAGTCCTGAAGCTTTCTTT. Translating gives CASSLDSPEAFF.